By share of the sample, the clone carrying this TCR beta chain is medium-sized. Its antigen is unknown. TCRdb processed the reads anew with MiXCR; each CDR3 protein has one entry. The sample shows roughly 400 distinct CDR3 sequences, around 24% of them seen only once. CDR1 is LNHDA and CDR2 is SQIVND in the germline V gene (reference sequence). V was clipped by 3 bases and J by 3 bases, with 12 bases between them. The CDR3 totals 14 residues. The data were taken from a study of liver allograft versus peripheral blood T cells. Across the study: Transplanted-liver and recipient peripheral blood T cell receptor repertoires were compared. Regarding the study as a whole: According to reports, the T cell receptor repertoires inside liver allografts differed from those in peripheral blood.

The J gene is TRBJ2-7, the V gene TRBV19; D ambiguous. This TCR was sampled from a human patient who had a liver transplant. Some T cells may trace back to the graft donor. Here the CDR3 DNA reads TGTGCCAGTAGTATCTCGTCCTCTTACTACGAGCAGTACTTC. Its protein product is CASSISSSYYEQYF.